These 26 T cell receptor beta chains came from one sample sequenced in a study of T cell responses to AZD1222 COVID-19 vaccine. Generated by immunoSEQ multiplex PCR, the TCRdb table keeps only in-frame clones and is missing some. This repertoire shows about 130,000 clones, 91% found once; its top ten account for roughly 3%. Specimen: peripheral blood, collected on day 0 of AZD1222 vaccination. The receptor source for this set is an adult in good health.

This clone was seen a few times. The chain recombines TRBV21-1 with TRBJ1-4. TRBV21-1 is a recognized pseudogene. This CDR3 has 13 residues. CDR3 nucleotide sequence: TGTGCCAGCAGCAGATCGGGGGATGAAAAACTGTTTTTT. It translates to CASSRSGDEKLFF.

The chain couples TRBV6-6 to TRBJ2-3; D possibly corresponds to TRBD2 (6 bases). From germline, CDR1 is MNHNY and CDR2 SVGAGI (reference sequence). Trimming left V 7 bases short and J 4 bases short, with 15 bases between. This CDR3 region has 14 residues. CDR3 residues: CASTPGEYPDTQYF. In nucleotides, the CDR3 is TGTGCCAGCACCCCGGGAGAGTACCCAGATACGCAGTATTTT.

The chain employs TRBV7-6 and TRBJ1-1, with unresolved D. Trimming removed 1 base from V and 12 bases from J, with 18 bases in between. The V gene's germline CDR1 is SGHVS and CDR2 FNYEAQ. The CDR3 is 14 amino acids. CDR3 sequence: CASSLVPQGGRTFF. The CDR3, as DNA: TGTGCCAGCAGCTTAGTCCCACAAGGCGGTCGAACTTTCTTT.

V and J are TRBV24-1 and TRBJ2-2; maybe TRBD1 (5 bases). This CDR3 is built from 15 residues. V lost 10 bases and J lost 5, with 19 bases in between. Germline V gene data show CDR1 as KGHDR and CDR2 as SFDVKD. Written as DNA, the CDR3 is TGTGCCACTTCGGACAATGCCTTGGAGACCGGGGAGCTGTTTTTT. Protein: CATSDNALETGELFF.

This clone has a single count. The chain links TRBV4-1 to TRBJ2-6, with D possibly being TRBD1 or TRBD2 (5 bases each). Per germline, CDR1 MGHRA and CDR2 YSYEKL. The CDR3 is made up of 16 amino acids. Trimming removed 1 base at V and 3 bases at J, with 10 bases between. The CDR3 loop is CASSQARGFGANVLTF. The CDR3 bases are TGCGCCAGCAGCCAAGCGAGGGGCTTTGGGGCCAACGTCCTGACTTTC.

The chain has TRBV6-4 and TRBJ2-2; D remains unclear. V was trimmed by 3 bases and J by 4 bases, leaving 6 bases between them. This CDR3 is built from 13 residues. Germline CDR1 is MRHNA and CDR2 is SNTAGT. This CDR3 is CASSEQPTGELFF. Written as DNA, the CDR3 is TGTGCCAGCAGTGAGCAGCCCACCGGGGAGCTGTTTTTT.

This CDR3 is CASSVGWSGGTDTQYF. For the CDR3, the DNA is TGTGCCAGCAGCGTAGGGTGGAGTGGGGGCACAGATACGCAGTATTTT. V usage is TRBV9 and J usage is TRBJ2-3; no reliable D call. The CDR3 runs 16 residues. Per germline, CDR1 SGDLS and CDR2 YYNGEE. The V end was cut by 0 bases, the J end by 1 base, with 12 bases between. Looking up the rest from reference TRBV9 and TRBJ2-3 gives the full variable domain: DSGVTQTPKHLITATGQRVTLRCSPRSGDLSVYWYQQSLDQGLQFLIQYYNGEERAKGNILERFSAQQFPDLHSELNLSSLELGDSALYFCASSVGWSGGTDTQYFGPGTRLTVL.

The chain combines TRBV10-3 with TRBJ1-2; D not resolved. The V end was cut by 3 bases, the J end by 2 bases, with 1 base between. The germline gives CDR1 ENHRY, CDR2 SYGVKD. The CDR3 spans 11 residues. CDR3 DNA: TGTGCCATCAGTGACAACTATGGCTACACCTTC. Its protein is CAISDNYGYTF.

As for this clone: This sample includes further DNA sequences coding for the same CDR3. The chain recombines TRBV19 with TRBJ2-7; maybe TRBD1 (6 bases). Per the germline V gene, CDR1 is LNHDA and CDR2 is SQIVND (reference sequence). With 5 bases removed from V and 4 bases from J, the gap between germline ends came to 9 bases. The CDR3 is 12 amino acids. As DNA, the CDR3 is TGTGCCAGTAGTTCGACAGGTTACGAGCAGTACTTC. It translates to CASSSTGYEQYF.

This clone was detected only once. The chain couples TRBV6-5 to TRBJ1-3, with D possibly being TRBD1 (5 bases). V was pared by 8 bases and J by 3 bases, with 17 bases between. There are 15 residues in the CDR3. CDR1 and CDR2 (germline): MNHEY, SVGAGI. DNA for the CDR3: TGTGCCAGCCGGACGGGGGTCTCGTTTGGAAACACCATATATTTT. It specifies CASRTGVSFGNTIYF.

This clone was observed once. This rearrangement joins TRBV5-6 to TRBJ1-2; TRBD1 might be the D (5 bases). Germline loops: CDR1 SGHDT, CDR2 YYEEEE. The ends were cut back, 0 bases at V and 8 bases at J, with 14 bases in the middle. The CDR3 runs to 14 residues. CDR3 DNA: TGTGCCAGCAGCTTGGCAGGGCCGGGGGGAGGCTACACCTTC. Its protein product is CASSLAGPGGGYTF.

The chain links TRBV9 to TRBJ2-3; TRBD2 is a possible D gene (6 bases). The germline CDR1 and CDR2 sequences are SGDLS and YYNGEE. The CDR3 totals 12 residues. Trimming took off 3 bases at V and 10 bases at J, with 12 bases between the two ends. The CDR3 is CASSEEGLAQYF. DNA of the CDR3: TGTGCCAGCAGCGAAGAGGGACTGGCGCAGTATTTT.

V and J are TRBV5-1 and TRBJ2-1; 15 positions agree with TRBD2. Germline V gene sequence: CDR1 SGHRS, CDR2 YFSETQ. V lost 0 bases and J lost 8; bases outside the gene matches: 9. The CDR3 sequence is 18 residues long. The CDR3 loop is CASSLVLGLAGGRDEQFF. CDR3 nucleotide sequence: TGCGCCAGCAGCTTGGTGCTGGGACTAGCGGGAGGAAGGGATGAGCAGTTCTTC. Supplemented by reference TRBV5-1 and TRBJ2-1, the full variable domain reads KAGVTQTPRYLIKTRGQQVTLSCSPISGHRSVSWYQQTPGQGLQFLFEYFSETQRNKGNFPGRFSGRQFSNSRSEMNVSTLELGDSALYLCASSLVLGLAGGRDEQFFGPGTRLTVL.

The chain employs TRBV5-1 and TRBJ1-6; D unresolved. Trimming cost V 0 bases and J 5 bases, with 15 bases left between them. This CDR3 is built from 17 residues. In germline, CDR1 is SGHRS, CDR2 YFSETQ. The CDR3 here is CASSLGPGGSDNSPLHF. CDR3 DNA: TGCGCCAGCAGCTTGGGCCCGGGAGGGAGCGATAATTCACCCCTCCACTTT.

The chain links TRBV19 to TRBJ2-5; D is unclear. Trimming removed 3 bases from V and 5 bases from J, with 16 bases in between. CDR1 is LNHDA, CDR2 SQIVND, per germline (reference sequence). The length of the CDR3 is 15 residues. CDR3: CASSMSRLTGETQYF. Here the CDR3 DNA reads TGTGCCAGTAGTATGTCTCGACTTACCGGGGAGACCCAGTACTTC.

The chain joins TRBV29-1 to TRBJ2-3; D might be TRBD1 or TRBD2, each matching 5 bases. The CDR3 extends over 16 amino acids. The germline V and J ends were trimmed by 3 bases and 3 bases, with 19 bases remaining between them. Germline V gene data show CDR1 as SQVTM and CDR2 as ANQGSEA. The CDR3 region is CSVEGPGLLVTDTQYF. For the CDR3, the DNA is TGCAGCGTTGAGGGACCCGGGCTGTTGGTGACAGATACGCAGTATTTT.

The chain couples TRBV19 to TRBJ2-1; 8 positions match TRBD1. Germline V gene data show CDR1 as LNHDA and CDR2 as SQIVND (reference sequence). The CDR3 spans 13 residues. V shed 9 bases and J 1 base; nucleotides not matched to a gene: 2. Here the CDR3 DNA reads TGTGCCAGCCGACAGGGGTCCTACAATGAGCAGTTCTTC. The encoded protein is CASRQGSYNEQFF.

The J gene is TRBJ2-2, the V gene TRBV15, with D uncertain. Germline CDR1 reads LNHNV; CDR2 reads YYDKDF (reference sequence). Trimming left V 4 bases short and J 5 bases short, with 5 bases between. The CDR3 length is 12 residues. The CDR3 DNA sequence: TGTGCCACCAGCAAAGGTACCGGGGAGCTGTTTTTT. This sequence encodes CATSKGTGELFF.

The J gene is TRBJ1-6, the V gene TRBV19; the D gene is possibly TRBD1 (6 bases). The CDR3 length is 13 residues. V was clipped by 5 bases and J by 7 bases, with 9 bases between them. CDR1 and CDR2 (germline): LNHDA, SQIVND (reference sequence). The CDR3 loop is CASSVGGNSPLHF. CDR3 sequence (DNA): TGTGCCAGTAGTGTAGGGGGGAATTCACCCCTCCACTTT.

The chain has TRBV5-1 and TRBJ2-3; D gene ambiguous. This CDR3 region has 12 residues. Trimming cost V 0 bases and J 5 bases, with 4 bases left between them. CDR1 is SGHRS, CDR2 YFSETQ, per germline. DNA of the CDR3: TGCGCCAGCAGCTTGGCCCAAGATACGCAGTATTTT. Amino acid sequence: CASSLAQDTQYF.

The CDR3 loop is CASSQGGLAGGPGGELFF. The CDR3 region has the DNA TGTGCCAGCAGCCAAGGGGGACTAGCGGGAGGTCCGGGCGGGGAGCTGTTTTTT. The chain uses TRBV3-1 (or the pseudogene TRBV3-2) and TRBJ2-2; 15 bases are shared with TRBD2. The CDR3 has 18 residues. The trim removed 1 base at V and 7 bases at J, leaving 7 bases unmatched. CDR1 LGHDT and CDR2 YNNKEL come from the germline V gene (reference sequence).

The CDR3 DNA reads as TGCGCCAGCCTGCCCGGGACTCTCCCTGGTGAGCAGTTCTTC. It specifies CASLPGTLPGEQFF. This rearrangement joins TRBV5-1 to TRBJ2-1, with D possibly being TRBD2 (6 bases). Trimming took 7 bases from V and 9 from J, leaving 20 bases between them. The length of the CDR3 is 14 residues. The germline V gene encodes CDR1 SGHRS and CDR2 YFSETQ.

The V gene is TRBV6-6, the J gene TRBJ1-2; weak D call: TRBD1 (6 bases). CDR1 is MNHNY, CDR2 SVGAGI, per germline (reference sequence). CDR3 length equals 13 residues. V was shortened by 4 bases and J by 2 bases, with 8 bases between the two germline ends. CDR3 sequence reads: CASSFGQNYGYTF. The CDR3 bases are TGTGCCAGCAGTTTCGGACAGAACTATGGCTACACCTTC.

The chain carries TRBV7-2 and TRBJ1-3; no definite D call. Germline lookup yields CDR1 SGHTA and CDR2 FQGNSA. V was pared by 6 bases and J by 4 bases, with 10 bases between. This CDR3 comprises 13 residues. The CDR3 reads CASRLIRGNTIYF. The DNA for the CDR3 is TGTGCCAGCAGACTCATCCGGGGAAACACCATATATTTT. Looking up the rest from reference TRBV7-2 and TRBJ1-3 gives the full variable domain: GAGVSQSPSNKVTEKGKDVELRCDPISGHTALYWYRQSLGQGLEFLIYFQGNSAPDKSGLPSDRFSAERTGGSVSTLTIQRTQQEDSAVYLCASRLIRGNTIYFGEGSWLTVV.

The chain is built from TRBV7-3 and TRBJ1-1; possibly TRBD1 for D (6 bases). Germline-derived CDR1 and CDR2 are SGHTA and FQGTGA. V was pared by 5 bases and J by 1 base, with 14 bases between. The CDR3 spans 15 residues. DNA for the CDR3: TGTGCCAGCAGCCCCACTGGACAGAAGAACACTGAAGCTTTCTTT. Protein product: CASSPTGQKNTEAFF.

The chain joins TRBV10-3 to TRBJ1-5; no firm D call. The V and J ends lost 5 bases and 3 bases respectively, with 20 bases between them. This CDR3 contains 17 residues. Germline V lookup: CDR1 ENHRY, CDR2 SYGVKD. This CDR3 is CAISPASVGGNNQPQHF. The CDR3 DNA follows: TGTGCCATCAGTCCAGCCTCGGTAGGAGGGAACAATCAGCCCCAGCATTTT.